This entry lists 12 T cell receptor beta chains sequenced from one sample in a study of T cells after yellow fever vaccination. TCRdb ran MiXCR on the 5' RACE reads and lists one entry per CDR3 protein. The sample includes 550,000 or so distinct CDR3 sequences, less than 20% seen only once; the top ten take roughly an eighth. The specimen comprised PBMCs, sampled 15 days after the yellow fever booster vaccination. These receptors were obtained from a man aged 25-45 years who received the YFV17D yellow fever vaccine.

CDR3 DNA: TGTGCCAGCAGCCAAGGGCGAGGGGGGGATGAGCAGTTCTTC. It specifies CASSQGRGGDEQFF. V and J are TRBV3-1 and TRBJ2-1; possibly TRBD2 for D (7 bases). Per germline, CDR1 LGHDT and CDR2 YNNKEL (reference sequence). CDR3 length equals 14 residues. The germline V and J ends were trimmed by 1 base and 8 bases, with 12 bases remaining between them.

CDR3 bases: TGCAGCGCTTTGACGGGCGTGGGGTACGAGCAGTACTTC. Its protein product is CSALTGVGYEQYF. The chain combines TRBV29-1 with TRBJ2-7; D is undetermined. Trimming shortened V by 7 bases and J by 4 bases, and 17 bases separated the two germline ends. The CDR3 spans 13 residues. Germline V CDR1 and CDR2: SQVTM, ANQGSEA.

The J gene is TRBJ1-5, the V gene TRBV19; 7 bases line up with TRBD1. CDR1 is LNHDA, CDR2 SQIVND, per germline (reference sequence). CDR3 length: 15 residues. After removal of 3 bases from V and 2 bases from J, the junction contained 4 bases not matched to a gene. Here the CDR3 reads CASSIDRVRNQPQHF. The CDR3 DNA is TGTGCCAGTAGTATTGACAGGGTGCGCAATCAGCCCCAGCATTTT.

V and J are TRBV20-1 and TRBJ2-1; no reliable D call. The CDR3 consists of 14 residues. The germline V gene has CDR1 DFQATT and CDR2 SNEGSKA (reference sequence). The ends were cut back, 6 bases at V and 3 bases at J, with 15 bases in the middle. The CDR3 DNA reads TGCAGTGCCACTGACTCGATCCACTACAATGAGCAGTTCTTC. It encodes CSATDSIHYNEQFF.

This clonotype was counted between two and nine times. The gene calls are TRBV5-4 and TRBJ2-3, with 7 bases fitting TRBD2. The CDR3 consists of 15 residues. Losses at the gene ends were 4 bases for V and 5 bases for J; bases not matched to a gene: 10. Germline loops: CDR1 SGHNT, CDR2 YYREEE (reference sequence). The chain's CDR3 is CASSPVVSSGDTQYF. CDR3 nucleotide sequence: TGTGCCAGCAGCCCCGTAGTTTCTAGCGGAGATACGCAGTATTTT.

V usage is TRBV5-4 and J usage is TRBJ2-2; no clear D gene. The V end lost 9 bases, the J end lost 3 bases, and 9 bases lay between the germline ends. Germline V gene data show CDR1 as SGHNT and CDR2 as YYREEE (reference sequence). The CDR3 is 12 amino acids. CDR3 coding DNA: TGTGCCACTCGTGGGGACACCGGGGAGCTGTTTTTT. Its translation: CATRGDTGELFF.

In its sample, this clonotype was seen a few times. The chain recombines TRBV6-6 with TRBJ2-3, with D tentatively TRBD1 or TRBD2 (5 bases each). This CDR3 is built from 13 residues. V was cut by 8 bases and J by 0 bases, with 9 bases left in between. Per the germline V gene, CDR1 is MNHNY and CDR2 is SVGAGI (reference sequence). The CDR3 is CASHWDSTDTQYF. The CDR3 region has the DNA TGTGCCAGCCACTGGGACAGCACAGATACGCAGTATTTT.

The CDR3 nucleotides read TGTGCCAGCAGCTTACCCACAGGGGGGGAAGCTTTCTTT. Its protein product is CASSLPTGGEAFF. This rearrangement joins TRBV5-6 to TRBJ1-1; 8 nucleotides line up with TRBD1. This CDR3 contains 13 residues. Germline V lookup: CDR1 SGHDT, CDR2 YYEEEE. Unmatched junction bases numbered 5, after V lost 2 bases and J lost 8 bases.

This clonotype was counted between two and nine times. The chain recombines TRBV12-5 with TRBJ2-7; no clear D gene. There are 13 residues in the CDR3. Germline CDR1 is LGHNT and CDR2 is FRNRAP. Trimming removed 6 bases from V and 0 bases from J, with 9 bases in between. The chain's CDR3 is CASGIESSYEQYF. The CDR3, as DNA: TGTGCTAGTGGAATCGAGAGCTCCTACGAGCAGTACTTC.

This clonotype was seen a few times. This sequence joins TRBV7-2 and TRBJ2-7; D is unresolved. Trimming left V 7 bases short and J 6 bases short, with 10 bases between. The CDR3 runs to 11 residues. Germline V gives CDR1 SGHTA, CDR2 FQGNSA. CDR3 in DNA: TGTGCCAGCACCCAATCTGCCGAGCAGTACTTC. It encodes CASTQSAEQYF. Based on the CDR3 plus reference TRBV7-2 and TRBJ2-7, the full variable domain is GAGVSQSPSNKVTEKGKDVELRCDPISGHTALYWYRQSLGQGLEFLIYFQGNSAPDKSGLPSDRFSAERTGGSVSTLTIQRTQQEDSAVYLCASTQSAEQYFGPGTRLTVT.

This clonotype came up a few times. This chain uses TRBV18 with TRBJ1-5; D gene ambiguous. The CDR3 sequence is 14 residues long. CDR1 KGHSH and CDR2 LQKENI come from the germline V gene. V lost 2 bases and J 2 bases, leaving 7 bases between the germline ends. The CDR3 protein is CASSPGWGNQPQHF. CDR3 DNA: TGTGCCAGCTCACCAGGGTGGGGCAATCAGCCCCAGCATTTT.

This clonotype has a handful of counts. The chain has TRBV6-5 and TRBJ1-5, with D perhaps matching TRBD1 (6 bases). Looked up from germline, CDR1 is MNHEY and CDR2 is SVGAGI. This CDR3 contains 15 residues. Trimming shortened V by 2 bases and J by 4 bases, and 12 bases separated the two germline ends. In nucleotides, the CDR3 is TGTGCCAGCAGTTACCGAGGGACATCAAATCAGCCCCAGCATTTT. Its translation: CASSYRGTSNQPQHF.